Shown below are 20 T cell receptor beta chains from a single sample sequenced in a study of blood T cells in healthy people across ages. A J-beta primer mix and a sample-barcoded 5' primer were used in a second PCR of roughly 6 to 12 cycles. TCRdb re-called the 5' RACE reads through MiXCR, storing one row per CDR3 protein. Altogether roughly 800,000 distinct CDR3 sequences are present, more than 20% being singletons, with the ten largest covering 9.4%. This sample was shared with a second study, whose subject was T cells of mothers and their children.

The sequenced sample consisted of blood. These receptors all come from a boy between 10 and 17 years old in good health.

This clonotype was recorded a few times. The CDR3 DNA reads TGTGCCAGCAGCTCCCCCGGTTGGACAGATACGCAGTATTTT. Encoded protein: CASSSPGWTDTQYF. The chain joins TRBV7-3 to TRBJ2-3; D ambiguous. This CDR3 comprises 14 residues. The germline gives CDR1 SGHTA, CDR2 FQGTGA. Trimming shortened V by 4 bases and J by 3 bases, and 11 bases separated the two germline ends.

This clonotype has only a few counts. The chain has TRBV7-2 and TRBJ2-5; perhaps TRBD2 as D (6 bases). The J call may be incorrect, as the DNA end agrees better with TRBJ2-1. The CDR3 sequence is 15 residues long. Germline CDR1 is SGHTA and CDR2 is FQGNSA. CDR3 amino acids: CASSFVYSGHNEQFF. CDR3 in DNA: TGTGCCAGCAGCTTCGTATATAGCGGTCACAATGAGCAGTTCTTC.

This clonotype has a handful of counts. V and J are TRBV4-2 and TRBJ2-5; 10 bases are shared with TRBD2. The V segment lost 0 bases and the J segment 7 bases; nucleotides outside the gene matches: 14. Germline CDR1 and CDR2: LGHNA and YNFKEQ. This CDR3 has 18 amino acids. The DNA for the CDR3 is TGTGCCAGCAGCCAAGATGTAGGGGCTAGCGGGGGTACGGGGACCCAGTACTTC. Its translation is CASSQDVGASGGTGTQYF.

This clonotype was detected only a few times. This chain uses TRBV20-1 with TRBJ2-5, with a tentative D call TRBD1 (6 bases). This CDR3 has 14 amino acids. Per the germline V gene, CDR1 is DFQATT and CDR2 is SNEGSKA (reference sequence). Deletions cut 6 bases from V and 0 bases from J, with 14 bases between. The CDR3 region is CSAPRYRDQETQYF. The CDR3 DNA sequence: TGCAGTGCCCCTCGATACAGGGACCAAGAGACCCAGTACTTC.

The chain is built from TRBV11-2 and TRBJ2-5; D possibly corresponds to TRBD1 (6 bases). The CDR3 runs 16 residues. The germline gives CDR1 SGHAT, CDR2 FQNNGV. Trimming left V 5 bases short and J 5 bases short, with 21 bases between. The chain's CDR3 is CASSTYKGDRRETQYF. The CDR3 nucleotides are TGTGCCAGCAGCACGTATAAGGGGGACCGGCGGGAGACCCAGTACTTC. Full variable domain (rest looked up from reference TRBV11-2 and TRBJ2-5): EAGVAQSPRYKIIEKRQSVAFWCNPISGHATLYWYQQILGQGPKLLIQFQNNGVVDDSQLPKDRFSAERLKGVDSTLKIQPAKLEDSAVYLCASSTYKGDRRETQYFGPGTRLLVL.

This chain connects TRBV29-1 to TRBJ2-1; a possible D gene is TRBD1 (5 bases). In germline, CDR1 is SQVTM, CDR2 ANQGSEA. The CDR3 is 13 residues long. Trimming left V 1 base short and J 5 bases short, with 9 bases between. The CDR3 DNA reads as TGCAGCGTTGAAGTGACAGCAAACAATGAGCAGTTCTTC. Its protein is CSVEVTANNEQFF.

This clonotype has more than one count but fewer than ten. The V and J genes are TRBV4-1 and TRBJ2-7; D ambiguous. The end of the DNA aligns better with TRBJ2-1, so the J call may be wrong. Germline lookup yields CDR1 MGHRA and CDR2 YSYEKL. CDR3 length equals 17 residues. The CDR3 DNA follows: TGCGCCAGCAGCCAAGATCCACCCCCCGGTTACTACAATGAGCAGTTCTTC. Translating gives CASSQDPPPGYYNEQFF.

V usage is TRBV6-2 or TRBV6-3 and J usage is TRBJ2-1; 10 nucleotides align to TRBD2. The CDR3 contains 15 residues. Germline assignment: CDR1 MNHEY and CDR2 SVGEGT. Germline trimming cut 4 bases from V and 4 bases from J; bases unmatched to any gene: 4. Here the CDR3 DNA reads TGTGCCAGCAGTTCCCAGGGACTAGCGTACAATGAGCAGTTCTTC. Translated: CASSSQGLAYNEQFF.

This clonotype has just a few counts. This chain links TRBV7-2 with TRBJ2-1; 13 bases fit TRBD2. The junction had 2 bases not matched to a gene; V was cut back by 3 bases and J by 6 bases. The CDR3 loop spans 15 amino acids. CDR1 is SGHTA, CDR2 FQGNSA, per germline. As DNA, the CDR3 is TGTGCCAGCAGCTTTACTAGCGGGGGGGCCAATGAGCAGTTCTTC. This translates into CASSFTSGGANEQFF.

The chain employs TRBV11-2 and TRBJ2-1, with 8 bases lining up with TRBD2. The J call may be wrong; the DNA end is better matched by TRBJ2-7. The CDR3 loop spans 14 amino acids. Per the germline V gene, CDR1 is SGHAT and CDR2 is FQNNGV. This CDR3 reads CASSLDPGGDEQYF. The CDR3 DNA follows: TGTGCCAGCAGCTTAGACCCCGGGGGGGACGAGCAGTACTTC.

A few counts support this clonotype. The chain has TRBV10-3 and TRBJ2-1, with 7 bases matching TRBD1. Trimming at V came to 4 bases and at J to 4 bases, leaving 7 bases not matched to a gene. The CDR3 runs to 15 residues. Germline CDR1 and CDR2: ENHRY and SYGVKD. CDR3 residues: CAISAGDSAYNEQFF. CDR3 DNA sequence: TGTGCCATCAGTGCAGGGGACAGCGCTTACAATGAGCAGTTCTTC.

This clonotype has a handful of counts. The chain links TRBV29-1 to TRBJ2-5; no definite D call. The J call is uncertain, as TRBJ2-1 better fits the DNA end. Germline lookup yields CDR1 SQVTM and CDR2 ANQGSEA. The CDR3 spans 13 residues. CDR3 bases: TGCAGCTCGAGGCGGTCGTCACACAATGAGCAGTTCTTC. Its protein is CSSRRSSHNEQFF.

About this clonotype itself: At one end, the junction sequence differs from germline, possibly due to a read error. V and J are TRBV2 and TRBJ2-5; no firm D call. The DNA matches TRBJ2-7 better at its end, which makes the J call doubtful. CDR1 and CDR2 from the germline V gene are SNHLY and FYNNEI. The CDR3 is made up of 14 amino acids. CDR3 amino acids: CARSEEGATYEQYF. The CDR3 DNA is TGTGCCCGCAGTGAAGAAGGAGCAACCTACGAGCAGTACTTC.

This clonotype was picked up a small number of times. The rearrangement uses TRBV6-6 and TRBJ1-2; 7 bases line up with TRBD1. J gave up 8 bases and V 0 bases, and 3 bases lay outside the gene matches. The CDR3 is made up of 13 amino acids. From germline, CDR1 is MNHNY and CDR2 SVGAGI (reference sequence). The CDR3 is CASSYSRGPGYTF. CDR3 DNA sequence: TGTGCCAGCAGTTACTCTAGGGGGCCCGGCTACACCTTC.

In this sample, this clonotype turned up a few times. V is TRBV6-6 and J is TRBJ2-1, with 9 positions matching TRBD2. CDR1 is MNHNY and CDR2 is SVGAGI in the germline V gene (reference sequence). The CDR3 covers 15 residues. After removal of 5 bases from V and 5 bases from J, the junction contained 7 bases not matched to a gene. The CDR3 DNA reads TGTGCCAGCAGTCCAGCGGGAGGCGACGACAATGAGCAGTTCTTC. Protein sequence: CASSPAGGDDNEQFF.

This clonotype was counted a few times. The chain couples TRBV12-3 or TRBV12-4 to TRBJ1-5, with D perhaps TRBD1 (6 bases). CDR3 length: 13 residues. V was shortened by 6 bases and J by 6 bases, with 12 bases between the two germline ends. The CDR3 DNA follows: TGTGCCAGCAGCAACCCAGGGGTTCAGCCCCAGCATTTT. It specifies CASSNPGVQPQHF.

The rearrangement links TRBV6-5 to TRBJ1-6; D is perhaps TRBD1 (6 bases). Trimming removed 10 bases at V and 4 bases at J, with 11 bases between. Germline V gives CDR1 MNHEY, CDR2 SVGAGI. The CDR3 extends over 13 amino acids. The CDR3 loop is CATNQGYNSPLHF. The CDR3 nucleotides are TGTGCCACCAATCAGGGGTATAATTCACCCCTCCACTTT.

In the case of this clonotype: At one end the junction does not follow the germline gene, possibly because of a read error. The chain is built from TRBV12-3 or TRBV12-4 and TRBJ2-5; D not resolved. This CDR3 spans 14 amino acids. CDR3 region: CASSFGHTPYEQCF. The CDR3 region has the DNA TGTGCCAGCAGTTTTGGGCACACACCCTACGAGCAGTGCTTC.

V gene TRBV20-1 combines with J gene TRBJ2-5; D may match TRBD1 or TRBD2 (6 bases each). CDR1 and CDR2 from the germline V gene are DFQATT and SNEGSKA (reference sequence). The CDR3 runs to 17 residues. Between the trimmed V and J ends, which lost 0 bases and 5 bases, there was a span of 22 bases. The CDR3 sequence is CSARDPPVVGGGETQYF. The CDR3 DNA reads as TGCAGTGCTAGAGACCCCCCGGTTGTCGGAGGGGGGGAGACCCAGTACTTC.

In this sample, this clonotype turned up a few times. The V and J genes are TRBV7-2 and TRBJ2-1, with unresolved D. The V and J ends lost 2 bases and 5 bases respectively, with 13 bases between them. The CDR3 has 15 amino acids. Germline V gene lookup returns CDR1 SGHTA and CDR2 FQGNSA. The CDR3 nucleotides read TGTGCCAGCAGCTTATTCTCCGGTGTCAACAATGAGCAGTTCTTC. Residues: CASSLFSGVNNEQFF. Based on the CDR3 plus reference TRBV7-2 and TRBJ2-1, the full variable domain is GAGVSQSPSNKVTEKGKDVELRCDPISGHTALYWYRQSLGQGLEFLIYFQGNSAPDKSGLPSDRFSAERTGGSVSTLTIQRTQQEDSAVYLCASSLFSGVNNEQFFGPGTRLTVL.